A single sample is the source of the 16 T cell receptor beta chains below, sequenced in a study of shared clonotypes between healthy human individuals. Generated by immunoSEQ multiplex PCR, the TCRdb table keeps only in-frame clones and is missing some. The data contain some 2.4 million clones, over 85% of them singletons. The specimen sequenced was naive CD4+ T cells from PBMCs. Described subset: CD45RA+ positively selected. These receptor sequences come from a man aged 18 to 29 in good health. Some clones in this sample may be carry-over from other donors' samples.

V gene TRBV14 combines with J gene TRBJ2-6; 9 bases align to TRBD1. V lost 4 bases and J lost 2; bases outside the gene matches: 3. This CDR3 has 16 amino acids. Germline values: CDR1 SGHDN, CDR2 FVKESK. The CDR3 reads CASSLWTGAGANVLTF. The CDR3 nucleotides read TGTGCCAGCAGCCTATGGACAGGGGCTGGGGCCAACGTCCTGACTTTC.

V usage is TRBV19 and J usage is TRBJ1-5, with TRBD1 identical over 9 bases. Germline V lookup: CDR1 LNHDA, CDR2 SQIVND (reference sequence). The CDR3 runs to 14 residues. Unmatched junction bases numbered 11, after V lost 10 bases and J lost 7 bases. The CDR3 loop is CATRGQGLRQPQHF. The CDR3 coding sequence is TGTGCCACCAGAGGACAGGGGTTACGGCAGCCCCAGCATTTT.

The chain couples TRBV5-1 to TRBJ2-1; 10 bases fit TRBD2. Looked up from germline, CDR1 is SGHRS and CDR2 is YFSETQ. V lost 5 bases, J lost 4 bases, and 9 bases stayed unmatched. The CDR3 totals 16 residues. In nucleotides, the CDR3 is TGCGCCAGCAGTTACACGGGGACTAGCGAATACAATGAGCAGTTCTTC. Translating gives CASSYTGTSEYNEQFF.

The J gene is TRBJ1-5, the V gene TRBV6-1, with 8 bases matching TRBD1. Germline CDR1 and CDR2: MNHNS and SASEGT. The CDR3 totals 17 residues. After removal of 2 bases from V and 1 base from J, the junction contained 7 bases not matched to a gene. The CDR3 coding sequence is TGTGCCAGCAGTGAAAAATCGAACAGGGGGAGCAATCAGCCCCAGCATTTT. It codes for CASSEKSNRGSNQPQHF.

With regard to this clone: This sample also contains other DNA sequences that code for the same CDR3. This chain uses TRBV20-1 with TRBJ2-3, with D unclear. The germline V gene encodes CDR1 DFQATT and CDR2 SNEGSKA (reference sequence). The CDR3 runs 10 residues. V dropped 5 bases and J dropped 3 bases, with 3 bases sitting between them. CDR3 loop: CSAFTDTQYF. The CDR3 DNA is TGCAGTGCTTTTACAGATACGCAGTATTTT.

The V call is TRBV7-3, the J call TRBJ1-5; perhaps TRBD1 as D (5 bases). The CDR3 runs to 13 residues. Germline values: CDR1 SGHTA, CDR2 FQGTGA. The V gene lost 1 base and the J gene lost 6 bases, with 7 bases spanning the gap. Here the CDR3 reads CASSLIQGQPQHF. DNA for the CDR3: TGTGCCAGCAGCTTAATTCAGGGTCAGCCCCAGCATTTT.

For this clone: Other nucleotide sequences in the sample specify the same CDR3. The V gene is TRBV4-1, the J gene TRBJ1-5, with TRBD1 as a possible D gene (6 bases). V was shortened by 0 bases and J by 6 bases, with 9 bases between the two germline ends. CDR1 is MGHRA, CDR2 YSYEKL, per germline. The CDR3 has 14 residues. In DNA form, the CDR3 reads TGCGCCAGCAGCCAAGACAGGGGTACTCAGCCCCAGCATTTT. This gives the protein CASSQDRGTQPQHF.

The chain employs TRBV4-3 and TRBJ1-3; the D is unclear. The V gene's germline CDR1 is LGHNA and CDR2 YSLEER. This CDR3 spans 16 amino acids. V shed 0 bases and J shed 3 bases, with 12 bases lying between them. In DNA form, the CDR3 reads TGCGCCAGCAGCCAAGATGGCCCTAGGAATGGAAACACCATATATTTT. It encodes CASSQDGPRNGNTIYF.

V is TRBV6-5 and J is TRBJ2-7, with 8 positions matching TRBD1. Trimming at V came to 5 bases and at J to 7 bases, leaving 7 bases not matched to a gene. Germline V gives CDR1 MNHEY, CDR2 SVGAGI. CDR3 size: 13 residues. The CDR3 region is CASSRTGLREQYF. The CDR3 DNA reads TGTGCCAGCAGTCGGACAGGGCTCAGAGAGCAGTACTTC.

V usage is TRBV15 and J usage is TRBJ2-7; TRBD2 matches 7 bases. In germline, CDR1 is LNHNV, CDR2 YYDKDF (reference sequence). With V trimmed by 1 base and J by 2 bases, 5 bases remained unmatched. The CDR3 is made up of 15 amino acids. Here the CDR3 reads CATSRGGTTAYEQYF. In DNA, the CDR3 is TGTGCCACCAGCAGAGGAGGGACTACCGCCTACGAGCAGTACTTC.

The J gene is TRBJ2-7, the V gene TRBV5-1, with 14 positions matching TRBD2. The CDR3 length is 16 residues. V shed 3 bases, J shed 5 bases, and the junction held 7 bases outside the gene matches. Germline V gene data show CDR1 as SGHRS and CDR2 as YFSETQ. The chain's CDR3 is CASSSGGLAGGNEQYF. The DNA of the CDR3 is TGCGCCAGCAGCTCGGGTGGACTAGCGGGAGGAAACGAGCAGTACTTC.

J is TRBJ2-1 and V is TRBV11-3, with TRBD1 matching over 8 bases. The germline V gene encodes CDR1 SGHNT and CDR2 YENEEA. V trimming: 0 bases; J trimming: 5 bases; junction bases outside the gene matches: 0. The CDR3 extends over 14 amino acids. The CDR3 region is CASSLEQGDNEQFF. The CDR3 nucleotides are TGTGCCAGCAGCTTAGAACAGGGGGACAATGAGCAGTTCTTC.

Turning to this clone: Different DNA sequences within this sample yield the same CDR3. V usage is TRBV7-2 and J usage is TRBJ2-3, with unresolved D. CDR1 and CDR2 (germline): SGHTA, FQGNSA. The V gene lost 1 base and the J gene lost 6 bases, with 5 bases spanning the gap. The CDR3 consists of 12 residues. CDR3 nucleotides: TGTGCCAGCAGCTTAGGCGTTGATACGCAGTATTTT. The encoded protein is CASSLGVDTQYF.

The V call is TRBV9, the J call TRBJ2-2, with 7 nucleotides matching TRBD1. This CDR3 is 17 amino acids long. CDR1 and CDR2 (germline): SGDLS, YYNGEE. J was trimmed by 7 bases and V by 3 bases; bases with no gene match: 15. The CDR3 sequence: CASSAKGGRDNGGELFF. The CDR3 DNA is TGTGCCAGCAGCGCTAAAGGGGGCAGGGATAACGGCGGGGAGCTGTTTTTT.

The chain links TRBV11-2 to TRBJ2-7; D call uncertain. The CDR3 length is 13 residues. The V and J ends lost 1 base and 2 bases respectively, with 6 bases between them. CDR1 is SGHAT, CDR2 FQNNGV, per germline. The CDR3 nucleotides are TGTGCCAGCAGCTTAGTTCCCGCCTACGAGCAGTACTTC. It yields the protein CASSLVPAYEQYF.

This chain connects TRBV6-1 to TRBJ2-7, with D possibly being TRBD2 (5 bases). Trimming took 4 bases from V and 2 from J, leaving 15 bases between them. This CDR3 is built from 15 residues. Germline loops: CDR1 MNHNS, CDR2 SASEGT. The DNA for the CDR3 is TGTGCCAGCAGTGTAATCTCGACTAACCCCTACGAGCAGTACTTC. Amino acid sequence: CASSVISTNPYEQYF.